Below, 21 T cell receptor beta chains from the same sample are listed, as sequenced in a study of CD8+CD57+ T cells in acquired aplastic anemia. Genomic DNA templated the TCR beta VDJ and CDR3 profiling. TCRdb called the reads again in MiXCR, with one record for every CDR3 protein. The sample contains some 170,000 distinct CDR3 sequences, about 70% of which appear only once. Only patients with CD8+CD57+ cell expansion on flow cytometry were chosen for sequencing. The sequenced material came from sorted CD4+, CD8+, or CD8+CD57+ T cells (not recorded which) from PBMCs. The receptors come from a human donor with aplastic anemia.

The genes are TRBV13 and TRBJ1-2; D ambiguous. CDR1 is PRHDT, CDR2 FYEKMQ, per germline (reference sequence). CDR3 length: 15 residues. V lost 5 bases and J lost 4, with 17 bases in between. CDR3 nucleotide sequence: TGTGCCAGCAGCCTTACCCCCCGGGCCTTCTATGGCTACACCTTC. Encoded protein: CASSLTPRAFYGYTF.

The chain links TRBV20-1 to TRBJ1-1; 8 bases fit TRBD1. Germline CDR1 and CDR2: DFQATT and SNEGSKA (reference sequence). Trimming cost V 7 bases and J 2 bases; bases outside gene matches: 3. This CDR3 has 12 residues. CDR3: CSVGTGNTEAFF. The CDR3 DNA follows: TGCAGTGTTGGGACAGGTAACACTGAAGCTTTCTTT.

This chain uses TRBV20-1 with TRBJ1-1; D remains unclear. Trimming removed 0 bases from V and 1 base from J, with 12 bases in between. Germline V lookup: CDR1 DFQATT, CDR2 SNEGSKA (reference sequence). The CDR3 loop spans 15 amino acids. CDR3 sequence reads: CSAREGRRENTEAFF. The DNA for the CDR3 is TGCAGTGCTAGAGAGGGTAGAAGGGAGAACACTGAAGCTTTCTTT.

On this clonotype: Relative to the germline gene, one junction end is altered; a read error may explain this. The V call is TRBV20-1, the J call TRBJ2-7; 10 nucleotides align to TRBD1. The CDR3 is made up of 13 amino acids. The V gene's germline CDR1 is DFQATT and CDR2 SNEGSKA (reference sequence). The CDR3 sequence is CSAGTGASYEQYF. CDR3 bases: TGCAGTGCTGGGACAGGGGCGTCCTACGAGCAGTATTTC.

V is TRBV20-1 and J is TRBJ2-5; 8 bases are a match to TRBD1. This CDR3 is built from 15 residues. The germline gives CDR1 DFQATT, CDR2 SNEGSKA (reference sequence). The V segment lost 2 bases and the J segment 3 bases; nucleotides outside the gene matches: 8. The CDR3 DNA reads as TGCAGTGCTAGACAGGGGGCGCTTGGTAAAGAGACCCAGTACTTC. Encoded protein: CSARQGALGKETQYF.

This clonotype was seen only a few times. The rearrangement links TRBV10-3 to TRBJ1-1, with D hard to call. The germline CDR1 and CDR2 sequences are ENHRY and SYGVKD. CDR3 length: 12 amino acids. V lost 4 bases and J lost 0, with 3 bases in between. CDR3 in DNA: TGTGCCATCAGTGCATTGAACACTGAAGCTTTCTTT. This codes for CAISALNTEAFF.

The chain recombines TRBV29-1 with TRBJ1-1; no clear D. This CDR3 spans 12 amino acids. The V end was cut by 4 bases, the J end by 1 base, with 7 bases between. The germline CDR1 and CDR2 sequences are SQVTM and ANQGSEA. The CDR3 here is CSVGTPNTEAFF. The CDR3 DNA sequence: TGCAGCGTTGGAACACCGAACACTGAAGCTTTCTTT.

This clonotype was detected once. The chain has TRBV29-1 and TRBJ1-2, with D hard to call. Germline CDR1 SQVTM, CDR2 ANQGSEA. V was pared by 8 bases and J by 8 bases, with 21 bases between. The CDR3 sequence is 13 residues long. Here the CDR3 reads CSSHSLEGGGYTF. The CDR3 nucleotides read TGCAGCTCTCATTCCCTGGAAGGAGGAGGCTACACCTTC.

This clonotype was seen a single time. This chain joins TRBV7-2 and TRBJ1-4; the match to TRBD1 covers 9 bases. The CDR3 extends over 16 amino acids. The junction had 5 bases not matched to a gene; V was cut back by 6 bases and J by 0 bases. Germline values: CDR1 SGHTA, CDR2 FQGNSA. In DNA, the CDR3 is TGTGCCAGCAGGTGGACAGGGGTATCAACTAATGAAAAACTGTTTTTT. Its protein product is CASRWTGVSTNEKLFF. Drawing the rest from reference TRBV7-2 and TRBJ1-4, the complete variable domain is GAGVSQSPSNKVTEKGKDVELRCDPISGHTALYWYRQSLGQGLEFLIYFQGNSAPDKSGLPSDRFSAERTGGSVSTLTIQRTQQEDSAVYLCASRWTGVSTNEKLFFGSGTQLSVL.

The V call is TRBV7-8, the J call TRBJ2-2, with D possibly matching TRBD1 (6 bases). CDR3 size: 16 residues. Germline V gene lookup returns CDR1 SGHVS and CDR2 FQNEAQ. Trimming took off 2 bases at V and 4 bases at J, with 14 bases between the two ends. The CDR3 loop is CASSLLSRGITGELFF. The CDR3 bases are TGTGCCAGCAGCTTACTATCCAGGGGAATCACCGGGGAGCTGTTTTTT.

The chain recombines TRBV24-1 with TRBJ1-6; TRBD1 matches 7 bases. The CDR3 totals 14 residues. From germline, CDR1 is KGHDR and CDR2 SFDVKD. The V gene end was trimmed by 7 bases and the J gene end by 7 bases; junction bases not matched to a gene: 6. The CDR3 loop reads CATRSGTANSPLHF. For the CDR3, the DNA is TGTGCCACCAGATCCGGGACAGCGAATTCACCCCTCCACTTT.

This clonotype occurred once. The chain joins TRBV13 to TRBJ2-7; 11 bases agree with TRBD1. Losses at the gene ends were 6 bases for V and 3 bases for J; bases not matched to a gene: 7. CDR3 length: 15 amino acids. Germline-derived CDR1 and CDR2 are PRHDT and FYEKMQ (reference sequence). This CDR3 reads CASRTAGTGGYEQYF. The DNA for the CDR3 is TGTGCCAGCAGGACCGCCGGGACAGGGGGCTACGAGCAGTACTTC.

V usage is TRBV19 and J usage is TRBJ1-3; no clear D. Germline lookup yields CDR1 LNHDA and CDR2 SQIVND (reference sequence). There are 14 residues in the CDR3. Trimming pared 5 bases from V and 1 base from J, leaving 9 bases between. The CDR3 region has the DNA TGTGCCAGTAGTTTCGGGGAATCTGGAAACACCATATATTTT. It is translated as CASSFGESGNTIYF.

The CDR3 coding sequence is TGTGCCAGCAGCTTAGGCTCAGTTCGCGGTGAGCAGTTCTTC. Amino acids: CASSLGSVRGEQFF. The chain recombines TRBV7-9 with TRBJ2-1; no reliable D call. The V gene's germline CDR1 is SEHNR and CDR2 FQNEAQ (reference sequence). Between the trimmed V and J ends, which lost 1 base and 9 bases, there was a span of 13 bases. This CDR3 is 14 amino acids long.

The chain joins TRBV19 to TRBJ1-2, with D hard to call. V lost 5 bases and J 9 bases, leaving 13 bases between the germline ends. Germline CDR1 and CDR2: LNHDA and SQIVND (reference sequence). The CDR3 spans 12 residues. CDR3 residues: CASSFRPASYTF. Written as DNA, the CDR3 is TGTGCCAGTAGTTTTCGACCGGCGAGCTACACCTTC.

This chain links TRBV19 with TRBJ1-5; no reliable D call. The CDR3 has 15 residues. Germline V gene sequence: CDR1 LNHDA, CDR2 SQIVND (reference sequence). The V end lost 6 bases, the J end lost 2 bases, and 14 bases lay between the germline ends. CDR3: CASSPGLWGNQPQHF. For the CDR3, the DNA is TGTGCCAGTAGCCCCGGGCTTTGGGGCAATCAGCCCCAGCATTTT.

This rearrangement joins TRBV9 to TRBJ2-7; D possibly corresponds to TRBD2 (7 bases). Germline CDR1 and CDR2: SGDLS and YYNGEE. CDR3 length: 13 residues. Trimming took 5 bases from V and 5 from J, leaving 14 bases between them. The DNA of the CDR3 is TGTGCCAGCAGTCCCGAGGGGGGGGACGAGCAGTACTTC. It yields the protein CASSPEGGDEQYF.

The chain carries TRBV7-3 and TRBJ2-7, with TRBD1 matching 10 bases. Germline V gene sequence: CDR1 SGHTA, CDR2 FQGTGA. The CDR3 has 15 amino acids. V lost 0 bases, J lost 5 bases, and 4 bases stayed unmatched. The CDR3 DNA follows: TGTGCCAGCAGCTTAACGGGACAGGGGTTACACGAGCAGTACTTC. Amino acid sequence: CASSLTGQGLHEQYF.

The V call is TRBV15, the J call TRBJ2-7; the D gene could be TRBD1 or TRBD2 (7 bases each). The CDR3 is 15 amino acids. Germline V gene lookup returns CDR1 LNHNV and CDR2 YYDKDF (reference sequence). Between the trimmed V and J ends, which lost 1 base and 4 bases, there was a span of 14 bases. The CDR3, as DNA: TGTGCCACCAGCAGAGGCCGACAGGGAGGGTACGAGCAGTACTTC. It yields the protein CATSRGRQGGYEQYF.

The gene calls are TRBV19 and TRBJ1-1, with D maybe TRBD1 (6 bases). This CDR3 is built from 15 residues. CDR1 LNHDA and CDR2 SQIVND come from the germline V gene (reference sequence). The germline V and J ends were trimmed by 1 base and 1 base, with 10 bases remaining between them. DNA for the CDR3: TGTGCCAGTAGTATAGGAGTACAGGGGAACACTGAAGCTTTCTTT. This codes for CASSIGVQGNTEAFF.

This clonotype was picked up a small number of times. J is TRBJ2-2 and V is TRBV28; D is uncertain. V gave up 6 bases and J gave up 6 bases, with 2 bases separating them. The CDR3 has 10 amino acids. The germline CDR1 and CDR2 sequences are MDHEN and SYDVKM. The DNA of the CDR3 is TGTGCCAGCAGCTCCGGGGAGCTGTTTTTT. Translation: CASSSGELFF.